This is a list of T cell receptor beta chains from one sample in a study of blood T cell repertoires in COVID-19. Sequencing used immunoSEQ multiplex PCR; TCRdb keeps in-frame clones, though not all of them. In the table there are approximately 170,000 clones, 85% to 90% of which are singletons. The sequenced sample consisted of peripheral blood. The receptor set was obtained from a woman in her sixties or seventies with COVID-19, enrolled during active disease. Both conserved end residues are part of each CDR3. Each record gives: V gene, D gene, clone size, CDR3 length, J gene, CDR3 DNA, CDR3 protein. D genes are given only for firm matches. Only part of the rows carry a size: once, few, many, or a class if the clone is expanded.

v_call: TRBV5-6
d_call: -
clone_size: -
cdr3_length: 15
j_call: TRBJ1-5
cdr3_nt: TGTGCCAGCAGCCACAGGGCCATTAGCAATCAGCCCCAGCATTTT
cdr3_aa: CASSHRAISNQPQHF

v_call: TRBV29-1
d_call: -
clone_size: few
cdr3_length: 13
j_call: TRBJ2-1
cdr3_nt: TGCAGCGTTGCACAGGGTACCTACAATGAGCAGTTCTTC
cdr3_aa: CSVAQGTYNEQFF

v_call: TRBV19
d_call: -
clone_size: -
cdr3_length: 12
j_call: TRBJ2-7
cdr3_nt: TGTGCCAGTAGTAAGGGGTCCTACGAGCAGTACTTC
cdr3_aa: CASSKGSYEQYF

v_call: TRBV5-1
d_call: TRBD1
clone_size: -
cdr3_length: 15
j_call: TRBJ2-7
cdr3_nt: TGCGCCAGCAGCTTGTCGCGGGACAGGGCCTACGAGCAGTACTTC
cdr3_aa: CASSLSRDRAYEQYF

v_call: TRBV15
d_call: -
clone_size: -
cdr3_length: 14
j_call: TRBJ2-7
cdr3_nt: TGTGCCACCAGCAGCTACAGGGACTCCTACGAGCAGTACTTC
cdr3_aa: CATSSYRDSYEQYF

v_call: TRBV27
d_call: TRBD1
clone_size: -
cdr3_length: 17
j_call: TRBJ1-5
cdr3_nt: TGTGCCAGCAGAAGTTTATCCCTGACAGGGGCGCATCAGCCCCAGCATTTT
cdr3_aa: CASRSLSLTGAHQPQHF

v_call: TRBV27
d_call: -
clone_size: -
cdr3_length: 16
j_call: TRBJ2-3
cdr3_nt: TGTGCCAGCAGTCCCGCCCGGCGGTCTAGCACAGATACGCAGTATTTT
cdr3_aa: CASSPARRSSTDTQYF

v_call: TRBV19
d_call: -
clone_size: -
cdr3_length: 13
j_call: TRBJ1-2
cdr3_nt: TGTGCCACCTTGGGGGCAAAAGGGTATGGCTACACCTTC
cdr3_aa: CATLGAKGYGYTF

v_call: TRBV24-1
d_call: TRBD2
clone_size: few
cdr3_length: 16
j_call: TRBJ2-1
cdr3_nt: TGTGCCACCAGTGATTCACTAGCGGGAACCTACAATGAGCAGTTCTTC
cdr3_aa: CATSDSLAGTYNEQFF

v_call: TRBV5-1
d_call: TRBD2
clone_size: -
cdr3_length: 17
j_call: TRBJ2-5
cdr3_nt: TGCGCCAGCAGCTTGTATAGCGGGAGGATTGGGAGAGAGACCCAGTACTTC
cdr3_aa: CASSLYSGRIGRETQYF

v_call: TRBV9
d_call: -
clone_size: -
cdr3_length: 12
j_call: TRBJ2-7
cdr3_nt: TGTGCCAGCAGCCCGACAGGTTACGAGCAGTACTTC
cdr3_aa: CASSPTGYEQYF